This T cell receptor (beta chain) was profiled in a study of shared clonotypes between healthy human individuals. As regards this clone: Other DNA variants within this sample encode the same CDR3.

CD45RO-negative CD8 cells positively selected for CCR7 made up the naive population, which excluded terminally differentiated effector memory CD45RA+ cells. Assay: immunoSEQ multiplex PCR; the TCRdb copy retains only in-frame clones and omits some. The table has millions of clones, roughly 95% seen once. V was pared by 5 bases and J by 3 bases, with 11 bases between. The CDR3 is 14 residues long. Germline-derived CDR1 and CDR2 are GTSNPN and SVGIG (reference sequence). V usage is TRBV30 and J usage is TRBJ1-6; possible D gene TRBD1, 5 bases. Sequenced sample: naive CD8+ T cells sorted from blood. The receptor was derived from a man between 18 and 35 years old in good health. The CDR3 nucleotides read TGTGCCTGGGGGGCGGAGAACTATAATTCACCCCTCCACTTT. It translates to CAWGAENYNSPLHF. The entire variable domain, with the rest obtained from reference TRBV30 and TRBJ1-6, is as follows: SQTIHQWPATLVQPVGSPLSLECTVEGTSNPNLYWYRQAAGRGLQLLFYSVGIGQISSEVPQNLSASRPQDRQFILSSKKLLLSDSGFYLCAWGAENYNSPLHFGNGTRLTVT.